This entry describes one T cell receptor (beta chain). The antigen is unknown. The CDR3 runs 16 residues. Trimming took 6 bases from V and 3 from J; bases not matched to a gene: 6. Germline values: CDR1 SNHLY, CDR2 FYNNEI. The assay was immunoSEQ multiplex PCR, and TCRdb's table has in-frame clones only and misses some. The data contain some 71,000 clones, roughly nine tenths of them singletons. The sample comes from a study of Tregs in tolerant kidney transplant recipients. Study outcomes and limitations: Activated donor B cell expansion appeared to reveal the most relevant donor-specific TCRbeta repertoire.

This clonotype originated in a human donor who received a combined kidney and bone marrow transplant. Sample: CD4+ T cells from blood, taken before the transplant. The V gene is TRBV2, the J gene TRBJ2-7, with 15 positions matching TRBD2. The CDR3 sequence is CASSVGLAGGHYEQYF. The CDR3 DNA sequence: TGTGCCAGCAGCGTAGGACTAGCGGGAGGGCACTACGAGCAGTACTTC.